Listed below are T cell receptor beta chains from one sample, sequenced in a study of shared T cell receptors in the human thymus. Sequenced by immunoSEQ multiplex PCR; TCRdb stores in-frame clones only, minus some. The repertoire holds about 660,000 clones, with around 87% as singletons. The same sample was also used in a study of human thymus T cells.

Sequenced sample: thymocytes. These receptors came from a boy younger than two with a congenital heart defect. The CDR3 runs from the conserved cysteine through the conserved F or W. The D gene is left open where the match is weak. For some rows the clone size is stated as once, few or many, or as a class when expanded; others skip it.

TRBD2,TRBV4-1,TRBJ2-7,-,CASSQGGGRAYEQYF,TGCGCCAGCAGCCAAGGAGGCGGGAGGGCCTACGAGCAGTACTTC
-,TRBV27,TRBJ2-1,-,CASSFGEMFYNEQFF,TGTGCCAGCAGTTTCGGGGAGATGTTCTACAATGAGCAGTTCTTC
TRBD2,TRBV6-4,TRBJ2-3,-,CASAPGGLAGNFPDTQYF,TGTGCCAGCGCCCCCGGAGGACTAGCGGGGAATTTTCCAGATACGCAGTATTTT
-,TRBV27,TRBJ2-2,-,CASSADRNTGELFF,TGTGCCAGCAGCGCGGACAGGAACACCGGGGAGCTGTTTTTT
-,TRBV19,TRBJ1-1,-,CASQQGSENTEAFF,TGTGCCAGTCAACAGGGATCCGAGAACACTGAAGCTTTCTTT
TRBD1,TRBV7-9,TRBJ1-2,-,CASSQNRGGYTF,TGTGCCAGCAGCCAAAACAGGGGTGGCTACACCTTC
-,TRBV7-2,TRBJ1-5,-,CASSLRDKYQPQHF,TGTGCCAGCAGCTTACGGGACAAGTATCAGCCCCAGCATTTT
-,TRBV6-6,TRBJ2-7,-,CASSPQGGGYEQYF,TGTGCCAGCAGTCCCCAGGGGGGAGGCTACGAGCAGTACTTC
TRBD2,TRBV19,TRBJ2-1,-,CASSIGGKDEQFF,TGTGCCAGTAGTATCGGGGGGAAGGATGAGCAGTTCTTC
-,TRBV19,TRBJ1-1,-,CASSIGENTEAFF,TGTGCCAGTAGCATCGGTGAGAACACTGAAGCTTTCTTT
-,TRBV30,TRBJ2-1,-,CAWNTRLGKGNEQFF,TGTGCCTGGAATACTAGACTGGGGAAGGGCAATGAGCAGTTCTTC
-,TRBV11-1,TRBJ2-1,-,CASSLGGMGAGEQFF,TGTGCCAGCAGCTTGGGCGGCATGGGAGCTGGGGAGCAGTTCTTC
TRBD1,TRBV29-1,TRBJ1-3,once,CSVEIPGGLSSGNTIYF,TGCAGCGTTGAAATCCCAGGGGGCTTGAGCTCTGGAAACACCATATATTTT
-,TRBV4-3,TRBJ2-7,-,CASSQGSEGAYEQYF,TGCGCCAGCAGCCAAGGATCAGAGGGGGCCTACGAGCAGTACTTC
-,TRBV11-2,TRBJ1-1,-,CASSPRGGEDTEAFF,TGTGCCAGCAGCCCACGGGGCGGGGAGGACACTGAAGCTTTCTTT
TRBD2,TRBV4-3,TRBJ2-2,-,CASSGLAGDPGELFF,TGCGCCAGCAGCGGACTAGCGGGAGATCCCGGGGAGCTGTTTTTT
TRBD2,TRBV2,TRBJ2-7,-,CASSPLAGSYEQYF,TGTGCCAGCAGTCCACTAGCGGGTTCCTACGAGCAGTACTTT
TRBD2,TRBV6-5,TRBJ2-7,-,CASRMTSEEYF,TGTGCCAGCAGGATGACTAGCGAGGAGTACTTC
-,TRBV12-2,TRBJ1-5,-,CASRLRGAWQPQHF,TGTGCAAGTCGCCTCCGGGGGGCTTGGCAGCCCCAGCATTTT
TRBD2,TRBV27,TRBJ2-7,-,CASSPHPTLAGGVYF,TGTGCCAGCAGTCCGCACCCCACCCTAGCGGGAGGCGTGTACTTC
-,TRBV30,TRBJ2-1,-,CAWSPRTASYNEQFF,TGTGCCTGGAGTCCCCGGACAGCATCCTACAATGAGCAGTTCTTC
-,TRBV19,TRBJ2-2,once,CASSSGREETITGELFF,TGTGCCAGTAGTTCCGGCAGGGAAGAGACCATCACCGGGGAGCTGTTTTTT
TRBD1,TRBV18,TRBJ2-7,-,CASSPRGQGGSYEQYF,TGTGCCAGCTCACCACGGGGACAGGGGGGTTCCTACGAGCAGTACTTC
TRBD2,TRBV6-4,TRBJ2-3,-,CASSDSGGRGARDTQYF,TGTGCCAGCAGTGACTCCGGCGGGAGGGGCGCTCGCGATACGCAGTATTTT
-,TRBV5-8,TRBJ2-7,once,CASSVDFYEQYF,TGTGCCAGCAGCGTCGACTTCTACGAGCAGTACTTC
-,TRBV5-3,TRBJ1-2,-,CARSFYRDSYTF,TGTGCCAGAAGCTTCTACAGGGACAGCTACACCTTC